One TCR beta chain is described in this entry. Its antigen is not known. The V gene's germline CDR1 is SGHAT and CDR2 FQNNGV. Trimming removed 3 bases from V and 4 bases from J; junction bases left unmatched: 8. The CDR3 runs 16 residues. Cells stained for CD3, CD4, CD8, CD45RA, CD27 and viability were sorted into four CD45RA/CD27 subsets. Both TRBC1 and TRBC2 were covered by a beta constant-region primer of two equimolar oligonucleotides. Four rounds of PCR amplified the ligated cDNA using nested alpha and beta constant-region primers plus SP2. In TCRdb, the UMI-ligation and nested PCR reads were re-called with MiXCR into one record per CDR3 protein. The sample has about 150,000 distinct CDR3 sequences, under 25% seen once. This specimen belongs to a study of naive and memory T cell subsets. Study observations and caveats: Possibly reflecting memory cells re-expressing CD45RA, a few larger clonotypes occurred in naive repertoires, especially CD8.

This TCR derives from a human donor in good health. The sequencing sample was made of naive CD4+ T cells from blood. V is TRBV11-2 and J is TRBJ2-3; 9 nucleotides align to TRBD2. The DNA of the CDR3 is TGTGCCAGCAGCTTTAGCGGGGGCAACCGGGCAGATACGCAGTATTTT. Amino acid sequence: CASSFSGGNRADTQYF.